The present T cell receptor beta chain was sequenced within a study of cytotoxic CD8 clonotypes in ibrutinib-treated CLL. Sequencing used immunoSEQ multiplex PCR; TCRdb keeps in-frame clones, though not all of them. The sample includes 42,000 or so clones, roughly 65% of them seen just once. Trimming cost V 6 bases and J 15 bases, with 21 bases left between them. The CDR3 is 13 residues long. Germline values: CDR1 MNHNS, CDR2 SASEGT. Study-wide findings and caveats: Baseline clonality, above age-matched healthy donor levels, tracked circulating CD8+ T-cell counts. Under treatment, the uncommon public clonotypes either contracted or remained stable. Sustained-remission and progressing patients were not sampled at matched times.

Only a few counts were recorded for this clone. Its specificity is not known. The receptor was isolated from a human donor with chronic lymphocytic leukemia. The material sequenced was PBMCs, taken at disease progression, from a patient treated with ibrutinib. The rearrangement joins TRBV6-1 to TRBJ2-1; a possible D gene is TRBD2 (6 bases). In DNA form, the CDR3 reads TGTGCCAGCAGCGAAAATTTGGGACTTCGTCCGTTCTTC. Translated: CASSENLGLRPFF.